This T cell receptor (beta chain) was retrieved from a study of graft-versus-host responses after intestinal transplantation (dated by TCRdb to the early 2020s). For the wider study: The transplants that recipients received were multivisceral, liver-intestinal, or isolated intestinal. Every recipient was given anti-thymocyte globulin induction, then maintenance tacrolimus and steroids for roughly three years. After intestinal transplantation, graft-versus-host and host-versus-graft alloreactive T cell clones were followed in the graft, circulation and bone marrow using bulk TCR-beta CDR3 sequencing. To identify alloreactive clones, pre-transplant mixed lymphocyte reaction products were sequenced and compared with unstimulated pre-transplant donor and recipient T cells. A cohort of approximately 24 intestinal transplant recipients, including one retransplant, was enrolled, and a few patients lacking pretransplant specimens were excluded. Donor T cell macrochimerism was defined as a peak of at least 4% donor T cells among recipient peripheral blood mononuclear cells. Rather than going through the commercial service, samples from a few later patients were sequenced in-house on an Illumina MiSeq and processed with MiXCR.

For this clone: What antigen it recognizes has not been identified. No clone much larger than this one lies a single base away; base qualities are absent.

Library construction relied on the immunoSEQ multiplex PCR assay. In most patients, genomic DNA was isolated using the Qiagen DNeasy Blood and Tissue Kit and sent frozen to Adaptive Biotechnologies for TCR sequencing. For most patients, genomic DNA was subjected to high-throughput TCR-beta CDR3 sequencing by Adaptive Biotechnologies. From the authors' description of their analysis: Adaptive's ImmunoSEQ software was the source of the TCR sequencing data for fewer than 20 patients, while a few other patients were processed with MiXCR and VDJtools. CD4 versus CD8 sorting errors were corrected by removing sequences found in both subsets at a frequency ratio below 5:1. CDR3 nucleotide sequences shared between donor and recipient were removed because the origin of such sequences could not be assigned. At least 2-fold expansion over unstimulated cells and a minimum CFSE-low frequency of 0.002% (template counts) or 0.001% (read counts) were required for clones to be classified as alloreactive. Mappable clones were those detected in sequenced pre-transplant spleen, lymph node, or MLR CFSE-low populations of the donor or recipient. Cumulative frequency of alloreactive clones was calculated as a percentage of all sequences weighted by copy number. The table comes from immuneACCESS by way of TCRdb, which keeps in-frame sequences with V and J called. Part of the clones is missing from these tables; in studies checked, under half for an unresolved V gene and the rest for unknown reasons. That table supplies the V and J calls and clone size; D and trimming were determined from the DNA. Recorded for this sample are fewer than 85,000 clones; approximately 88% of them occurred a single time. 2.5% of the sample comes from the top ten.

What the work shows at the level of the full study, not this receptor alone: The relatively low number and heterogeneity of intestinal transplant patients limited the conclusions. High GvH to HvG T cell clonal ratios were observed in the allografts of patients with donor T cell macrochimerism. GvH clones were detected in recipient bone marrow, and some of these GvH clones were observed earlier in ileal mucosa or blood, consistent with an intestinal mucosal origin. Early after transplant, peak levels of circulating GvH clones were found to be associated with declines in HvG clones.

The time point label, as the study defines it: cells obtained before transplantation from donor or recipient. CD3+CD4+ and CD3+CD8+ populations were FACS-sorted from unstimulated pre-transplant donor and recipient cells taken from spleen or lymph nodes. The CDR3 sequence holds 16 residues, the cysteine and phenylalanine included. Only CDR3 DNA remains: 48 bases, in frame from the first base. V is shortened by 2 bases, J by 1 base, and the region joining them spans 16 bases. Sequences SGDLS (CDR1) and YYNGEE (CDR2) are obtained from the germline V gene. This chain is built from TRBV9 and TRBJ2-7; TRBD1 is a weak D gene call, 5 bases matching. The sequence derives from a human donor who received an intestinal transplant. This sample comprised unstimulated CD8+ T cells sorted from spleen or lymph node cells, obtained before intestinal transplant. In nucleotides, the sequence is TGTGCCAGCAGCGTTCGACCGGACACCTCTTCCTACGAGCAGTACTTC. This yields the protein CASSVRPDTSSYEQYF.